Each of the 31 T cell receptor beta chains below was sequenced from the same sample in a study of monozygotic twins with inflammatory bowel disease. TCRdb re-called the 5' RACE reads and shows each CDR3 protein once, DNA omitted. Found here are around 370,000 distinct CDR3 sequences; the top ten clones hold approximately 2.8%. The specimen was blood. These receptors came from a human donor with ulcerative colitis or Crohn's disease, or a healthy co-twin of an affected twin (not recorded which).

The chain is built from TRBV4-2 and TRBJ2-7; lacking DNA, the TRBD1 call made by TCRdb goes unchecked. Germline V lookup: CDR1 LGHNA, CDR2 YNFKEQ. This CDR3 spans 14 amino acids. The chain's CDR3 is CASSISGQTYEQYF.

The CDR3 is CASSWGEGEQFF. This chain links TRBV5-1 with TRBJ2-1. CDR1 is SGHRS and CDR2 is YFSETQ in the germline V gene. The CDR3 spans 12 residues. Together with reference TRBV5-1 and TRBJ2-1, the CDR3 gives the full variable domain: KAGVTQTPRYLIKTRGQQVTLSCSPISGHRSVSWYQQTPGQGLQFLFEYFSETQRNKGNFPGRFSGRQFSNSRSEMNVSTLELGDSALYLCASSWGEGEQFFGPGTRLTVL.

The CDR3 loop reads CASSLDPGTDTQYF. V usage is TRBV7-6 and J usage is TRBJ2-3; TCRdb outputs TRBD1, but without DNA this stays unchecked. Germline V gives CDR1 SGHVS, CDR2 FNYEAQ. This CDR3 has 14 residues.

The chain joins TRBV2 to TRBJ1-6. Germline V CDR1 and CDR2: SNHLY, FYNNEI. This CDR3 is built from 15 residues. CDR3 amino acids: CASSETRNYNSPLHF.

The chain links TRBV15 to TRBJ2-1; the D call from TCRdb, TRBD2, cannot be confirmed without DNA. Looked up from germline, CDR1 is LNHNV and CDR2 is YYDKDF (reference sequence). This CDR3 spans 15 amino acids. CDR3 residues: CATSILAGGNNEQFF.

V is TRBV5-6 and J is TRBJ2-1; TCRdb lists TRBD2, though no DNA is available to test this call. CDR1 SGHDT and CDR2 YYEEEE come from the germline V gene. There are 16 residues in the CDR3. CDR3 residues: CASSLPGGEAYNEQFF.

The chain couples TRBV20-1 to TRBJ2-3; no DNA is available, so the TRBD1 call from TCRdb remains unchecked. The germline V gene encodes CDR1 DFQATT and CDR2 SNEGSKA (reference sequence). This CDR3 is 13 amino acids long. The CDR3 reads CSASRGYTDTQYF.

The V and J genes are TRBV19 and TRBJ2-5; no DNA is available, so the TRBD2 call from TCRdb remains unchecked. CDR3 size: 13 residues. The germline V gene has CDR1 LNHDA and CDR2 SQIVND (reference sequence). The chain's CDR3 is CASSMGLQETQYF.

The chain combines TRBV20-1 with TRBJ2-2; TCRdb outputs TRBD1, but without DNA this stays unchecked. There are 14 residues in the CDR3. Germline CDR1 reads DFQATT; CDR2 reads SNEGSKA (reference sequence). CDR3 protein: CSAPLSLNTGELFF.

The chain links TRBV15 to TRBJ2-1; TCRdb's D gene call, TRBD2, goes unchecked for lack of DNA. Germline V gene sequence: CDR1 LNHNV, CDR2 YYDKDF (reference sequence). This CDR3 spans 13 amino acids. The CDR3 loop is CATSRTSGGEQFF. Using reference TRBV15 and TRBJ2-1 for the parts outside the CDR3, the full variable domain is DAMVIQNPRYQVTQFGKPVTLSCSQTLNHNVMYWYQQKSSQAPKLLFHYYDKDFNNEADTPDNFQSRRPNTSFCFLDIRSPGLGDTAMYLCATSRTSGGEQFFGPGTRLTVL.

The rearrangement joins TRBV20-1 to TRBJ2-2; absent DNA, TCRdb's TRBD1 call cannot be checked. Germline V lookup: CDR1 DFQATT, CDR2 SNEGSKA (reference sequence). The CDR3 covers 15 residues. This chain's CDR3 is CSARKTRGRGGELFF.

The chain joins TRBV5-1 to TRBJ2-7. In germline, CDR1 is SGHRS, CDR2 YFSETQ. This CDR3 comprises 13 residues. The CDR3 spells CASSFWSPYEQYF.

The rearrangement joins TRBV12-3 or TRBV12-4 to TRBJ2-2; TCRdb's D call of TRBD1 is untestable without DNA. CDR3 length equals 16 residues. The CDR3 spells CASSGRGAGGAGELFF.

The chain has TRBV18 and TRBJ2-7; the D call of TRBD1 rests on TCRdb alone, since no DNA is present to check it. The germline gives CDR1 KGHSH, CDR2 LQKENI. The CDR3 spans 16 residues. The CDR3 region is CASSLGRDIASYEQYF.

V and J are TRBV4-2 and TRBJ1-1; TCRdb picks TRBD1, but there is no DNA to check that call. In germline, CDR1 is LGHNA, CDR2 YNFKEQ. The CDR3 spans 15 residues. This CDR3 reads CASSLSLQGDTEAFF.

V gene TRBV7-9 combines with J gene TRBJ2-2; there is no DNA to check the TCRdb D call of TRBD1. Per germline, CDR1 SEHNR and CDR2 FQNEAQ (reference sequence). CDR3 length: 15 residues. CDR3 sequence reads: CASSLLGQVVGELFF.

The chain combines TRBV19 with TRBJ1-5. Germline assignment: CDR1 LNHDA and CDR2 SQIVND (reference sequence). This CDR3 is built from 13 residues. The CDR3 is CASGTAGNQPQHF. The full variable domain, its missing parts supplied by reference TRBV19 and TRBJ1-5, is DGGITQSPKYLFRKEGQNVTLSCEQNLNHDAMYWYRQDPGQGLRLIYYSQIVNDFQKGDIAEGYSVSREKKESFPLTVTSAQKNPTAFYLCASGTAGNQPQHFGDGTRLSIL.

The V and J genes are TRBV20-1 and TRBJ2-5; with no DNA, the TCRdb D assignment of TRBD1 cannot be verified. The CDR3 is made up of 15 amino acids. Germline CDR1 DFQATT, CDR2 SNEGSKA (reference sequence). CDR3 residues: CSARSFRGPGETQYF.

The chain is built from TRBV24-1 and TRBJ2-5; TCRdb designates TRBD1, a call that cannot be tested without DNA. Germline CDR1 and CDR2: KGHDR and SFDVKD. The CDR3 totals 13 residues. The CDR3 region is CASSGGAGETQYF.

V and J are TRBV7-6 and TRBJ2-1. The CDR3 covers 12 residues. Germline V gives CDR1 SGHVS, CDR2 FNYEAQ. The CDR3 region is CASSTSINEQFF. The full variable domain, in which reference TRBV7-6 and TRBJ2-1 provide the parts outside the CDR3, is GAGVSQSPRYKVTKRGQDVALRCDPISGHVSLYWYRQALGQGPEFLTYFNYEAQQDKSGLPNDRFSAERPEGSISTLTIQRTEQRDSAMYRCASSTSINEQFFGPGTRLTVL.

This sequence joins TRBV20-1 and TRBJ1-5. Germline values: CDR1 DFQATT, CDR2 SNEGSKA (reference sequence). The CDR3 consists of 15 residues. The CDR3 region is CSALIRARGNQPQHF.

This chain joins TRBV5-1 and TRBJ2-3; lacking DNA, the TRBD1 call made by TCRdb goes unchecked. CDR3 length: 13 amino acids. Looked up from germline, CDR1 is SGHRS and CDR2 is YFSETQ. CDR3 sequence reads: CASDTGTTDTQYF.

This chain connects TRBV14 to TRBJ1-2; TCRdb gives TRBD1 as the D gene, but with no DNA this cannot be confirmed. The CDR3 sequence is 15 residues long. Germline V CDR1 and CDR2: SGHDN, FVKESK. Here the CDR3 reads CASSQTPPRTHGYTF. Complete variable domain (other parts from reference TRBV14 and TRBJ1-2): EAGVTQFPSHSVIEKGQTVTLRCDPISGHDNLYWYRRVMGKEIKFLLHFVKESKQDESGMPNNRFLAERTGGTYSTLKVQPAELEDSGVYFCASSQTPPRTHGYTFGSGTRLTVV.

The CDR3 sequence is CASSLDRENTGELSF. This sequence joins TRBV7-3 and TRBJ2-2; TCRdb reports TRBD1, a call that lacks DNA to check it against. CDR1 is SGHTA, CDR2 FQGTGA, per germline. The CDR3 contains 15 residues.

The chain couples TRBV5-6 to TRBJ2-4; the D call from TCRdb, TRBD1, cannot be confirmed without DNA. The CDR3 runs 18 residues. The germline V gene has CDR1 SGHDT and CDR2 YYEEEE. CDR3 sequence reads: CASSLEAGEYLAKNIQYF.

The chain employs TRBV7-3 and TRBJ2-1; TCRdb returns TRBD1, unconfirmable since there is no DNA. The V gene's germline CDR1 is SGHTA and CDR2 FQGTGA. The length of the CDR3 is 14 residues. The CDR3 here is CASSFRDSHNEQFF.

V and J are TRBV24-1 and TRBJ2-3; TCRdb's assignment of TRBD1 cannot be checked, as there is no DNA. Germline V gives CDR1 KGHDR, CDR2 SFDVKD. The CDR3 sequence is 14 residues long. CDR3 loop: CATRPGQGRDTQYF.

The genes are TRBV20-1 and TRBJ2-5. The germline CDR1 and CDR2 sequences are DFQATT and SNEGSKA (reference sequence). The CDR3 totals 15 residues. The CDR3 protein is CSAREVGRPQETQYF.

The chain employs TRBV19 and TRBJ1-2; there is no DNA to check the TCRdb D call of TRBD1. CDR3 length: 14 residues. Per the germline V gene, CDR1 is LNHDA and CDR2 is SQIVND (reference sequence). CDR3 residues: CASSVQGTPYGYTF.

This rearrangement joins TRBV4-1 to TRBJ2-1; there is no DNA to check the TCRdb D call of TRBD2. Looked up from germline, CDR1 is MGHRA and CDR2 is YSYEKL. The length of the CDR3 is 15 residues. CDR3 protein: CASRISGGPLNEQFF.

The chain combines TRBV7-9 with TRBJ2-1; as DNA is missing, the TRBD1 call by TCRdb cannot be tested. Per the germline V gene, CDR1 is SEHNR and CDR2 is FQNEAQ (reference sequence). CDR3 size: 13 residues. The CDR3 sequence: CASSAGTVNEQFF.